These T cell receptor beta chains were read from a single sample in a study of cytomegalovirus exposure and HLA in healthy donors. The table came from immunoSEQ multiplex PCR; TCRdb's copy has only in-frame clones and leaves some out. The sample lists roughly 100,000 clones; around 80% were seen once. Sequencing input: PBMCs. The receptors derive from a man aged 25 to 45 in good health and CMV-seropositive. Each CDR3 is given without its conserved first and last residue. Fields, in order: V gene, CDR3 protein.

TRBV6-5,ASKPGGVGANVLT
TRBV5-4,ASRIAGGLETQY
TRBV21-1,ASSKEAETEVETQY
TRBV5-1,ASSRGVQGASSGANVLT
TRBV12-5,ASGQGGRFGSPLH
TRBV27,ASGNPGPVQETQY
TRBV5-1,ASSLDPGLARADTQY
TRBV5-6,ASSLDRGPAGNTIY
TRBV7-8,ASSRDKALGYT
TRBV10-3,AISDRNSGNTIY
TRBV6-1,ASRTGSYEQY
TRBV7-9,ASSPRLAGGVETQY
TRBV19,ASSIDVKRPQH
TRBV10-3,AIRPDSSYEQY
TRBV19,ASSIRGGIGGYT
TRBV13,ASSPPSSGGSSYEQY
TRBV11-3,ASRGEEQETQY
TRBV2,ASTLLGGSGGTGELF
TRBV5-1,ASSLLSGSNQPQH